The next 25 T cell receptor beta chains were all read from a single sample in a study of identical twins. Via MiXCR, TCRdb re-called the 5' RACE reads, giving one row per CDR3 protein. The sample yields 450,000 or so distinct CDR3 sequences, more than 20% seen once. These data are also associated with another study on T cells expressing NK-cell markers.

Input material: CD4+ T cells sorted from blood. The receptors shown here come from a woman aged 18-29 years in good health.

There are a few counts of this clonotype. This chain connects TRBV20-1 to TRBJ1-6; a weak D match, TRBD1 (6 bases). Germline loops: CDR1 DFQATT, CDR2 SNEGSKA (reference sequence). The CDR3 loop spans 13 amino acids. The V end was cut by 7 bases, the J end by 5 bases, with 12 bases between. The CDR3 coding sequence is TGCAGTGGGGGGGCTGGGAATAATTCACCCCTCCACTTT. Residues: CSGGAGNNSPLHF.

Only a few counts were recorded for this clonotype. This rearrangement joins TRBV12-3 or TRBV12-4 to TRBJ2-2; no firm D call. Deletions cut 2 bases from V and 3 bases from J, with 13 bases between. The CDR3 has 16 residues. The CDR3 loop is CASSLRALLDTGELFF. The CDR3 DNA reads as TGTGCCAGCAGTTTAAGGGCTCTCTTGGACACCGGGGAGCTGTTTTTT.

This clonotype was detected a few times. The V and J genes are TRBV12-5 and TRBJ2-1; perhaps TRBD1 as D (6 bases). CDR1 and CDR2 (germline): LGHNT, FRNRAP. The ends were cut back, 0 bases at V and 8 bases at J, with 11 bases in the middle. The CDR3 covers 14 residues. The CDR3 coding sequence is TGTGCTAGTGGTTTGGTACAGGGCGTCTATGAGCAGTTCTTC. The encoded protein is CASGLVQGVYEQFF.

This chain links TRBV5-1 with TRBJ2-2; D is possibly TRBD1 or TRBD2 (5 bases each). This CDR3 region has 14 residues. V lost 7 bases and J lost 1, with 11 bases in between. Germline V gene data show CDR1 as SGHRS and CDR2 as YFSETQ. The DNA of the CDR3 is TGCGCCAGCCAGGGACCGCTGAACACCGGGGAGCTGTTTTTT. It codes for CASQGPLNTGELFF.

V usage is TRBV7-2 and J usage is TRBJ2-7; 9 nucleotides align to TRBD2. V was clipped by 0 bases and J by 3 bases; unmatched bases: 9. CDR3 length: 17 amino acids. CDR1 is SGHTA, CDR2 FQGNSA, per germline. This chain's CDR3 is CASSLAIFSGSLYEQYF. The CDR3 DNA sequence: TGTGCCAGCAGCTTAGCCATTTTTAGCGGGAGCCTCTACGAGCAGTACTTC.

DNA for the CDR3: TGTGCCAGCAGTGACCTTGGGCGGACTCGGGAGACCCAGTACTTC. Residues: CASSDLGRTRETQYF. This chain uses TRBV25-1 with TRBJ2-5; tentative D call: TRBD2 (5 bases). The CDR3 is 15 residues long. V was pared by 3 bases and J by 5 bases, with 16 bases between. The germline V gene has CDR1 MGHDK and CDR2 SYGVNS.

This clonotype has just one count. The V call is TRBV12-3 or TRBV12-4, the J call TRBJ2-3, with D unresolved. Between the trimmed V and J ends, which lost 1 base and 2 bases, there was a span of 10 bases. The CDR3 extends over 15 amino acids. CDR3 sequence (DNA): TGTGCCAGCAGTTTAGTCGGTCTAAACACAGATACGCAGTATTTT. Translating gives CASSLVGLNTDTQYF.

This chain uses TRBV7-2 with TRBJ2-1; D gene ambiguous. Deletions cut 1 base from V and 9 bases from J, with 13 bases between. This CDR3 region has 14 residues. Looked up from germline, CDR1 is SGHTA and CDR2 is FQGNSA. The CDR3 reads CASSLEGASLEQFF. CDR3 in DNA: TGTGCCAGCAGCTTAGAAGGTGCTAGTCTTGAGCAGTTCTTC.

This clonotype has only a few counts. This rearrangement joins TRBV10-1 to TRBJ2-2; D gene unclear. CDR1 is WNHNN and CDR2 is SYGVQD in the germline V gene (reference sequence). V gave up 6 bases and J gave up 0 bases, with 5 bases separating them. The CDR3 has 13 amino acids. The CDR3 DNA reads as TGCGCCAGCAGCCACACGAACACCGGGGAGCTGTTTTTT. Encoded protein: CASSHTNTGELFF.

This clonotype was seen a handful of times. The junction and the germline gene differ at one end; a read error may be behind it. The CDR3 coding sequence is TGTGCTAGCAGCTTTGGGACAGGGAGCACAGATACGCAGTATTTT. Its protein product is CASSFGTGSTDTQYF. The chain combines TRBV7-7 with TRBJ2-3; TRBD1 matches at 9 bases. The CDR3 runs to 15 residues. In germline, CDR1 is SSHAT, CDR2 FNYEAQ (reference sequence).

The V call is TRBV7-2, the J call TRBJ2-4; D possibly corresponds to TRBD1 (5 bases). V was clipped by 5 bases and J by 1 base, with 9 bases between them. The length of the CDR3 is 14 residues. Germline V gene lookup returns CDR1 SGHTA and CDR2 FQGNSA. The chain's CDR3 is CASSPNRAKNIQYF. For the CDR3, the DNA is TGTGCCAGCAGCCCGAACAGGGCCAAAAACATTCAGTACTTC.

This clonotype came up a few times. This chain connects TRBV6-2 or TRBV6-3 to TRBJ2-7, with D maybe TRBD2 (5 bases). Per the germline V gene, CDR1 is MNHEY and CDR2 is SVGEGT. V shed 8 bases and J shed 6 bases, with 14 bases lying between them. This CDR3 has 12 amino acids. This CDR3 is CASCPRSGEQYF. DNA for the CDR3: TGTGCCAGCTGTCCCAGAAGCGGCGAGCAGTACTTC.

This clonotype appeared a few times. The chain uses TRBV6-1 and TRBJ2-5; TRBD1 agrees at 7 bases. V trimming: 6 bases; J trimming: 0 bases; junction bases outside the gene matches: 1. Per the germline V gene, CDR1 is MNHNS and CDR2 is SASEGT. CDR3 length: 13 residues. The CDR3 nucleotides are TGTGCCAGCAGGGGACAGAACCAAGAGACCCAGTACTTC. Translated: CASRGQNQETQYF.

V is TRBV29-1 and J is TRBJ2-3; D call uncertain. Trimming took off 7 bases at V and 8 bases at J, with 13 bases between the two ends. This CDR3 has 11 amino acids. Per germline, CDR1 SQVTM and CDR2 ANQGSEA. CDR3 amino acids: CSDVKERTQYF. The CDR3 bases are TGCAGCGACGTAAAGGAGCGTACGCAGTATTTT.

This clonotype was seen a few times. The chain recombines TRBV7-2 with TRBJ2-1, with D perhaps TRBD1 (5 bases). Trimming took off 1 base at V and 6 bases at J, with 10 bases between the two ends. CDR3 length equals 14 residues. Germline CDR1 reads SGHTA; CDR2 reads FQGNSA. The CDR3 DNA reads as TGTGCCAGCAGCTTAGATTGGGGCAGCAATGAGCAGTTCTTC. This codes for CASSLDWGSNEQFF.

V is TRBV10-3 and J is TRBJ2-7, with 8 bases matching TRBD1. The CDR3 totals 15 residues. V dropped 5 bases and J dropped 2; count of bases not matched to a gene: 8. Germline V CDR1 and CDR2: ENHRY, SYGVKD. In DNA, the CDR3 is TGTGCCATCAGTAAAATCCGGGACAGGACCTACGAGCAGTACTTC. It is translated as CAISKIRDRTYEQYF.

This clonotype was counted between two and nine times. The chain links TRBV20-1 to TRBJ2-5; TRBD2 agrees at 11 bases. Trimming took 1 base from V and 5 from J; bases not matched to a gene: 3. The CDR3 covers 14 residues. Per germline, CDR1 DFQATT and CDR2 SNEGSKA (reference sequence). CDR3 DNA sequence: TGCAGTGCTAGAGTAGCGGGGGGGCATGAGACCCAGTACTTC. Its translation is CSARVAGGHETQYF.

CDR3 protein: CAIRGQGTPLEAFF. The CDR3 DNA reads TGTGCCATCAGAGGACAGGGCACACCCCTTGAAGCTTTCTTT. This rearrangement joins TRBV10-3 to TRBJ1-1, with TRBD1 matching 8 bases. CDR3 length equals 14 residues. J lost 7 bases, V lost 6 bases, and 10 bases had no gene match. From germline, CDR1 is ENHRY and CDR2 SYGVKD.

CDR3 protein: CASDPGVEQAFF. The CDR3 nucleotides read TGTGCTAGTGATCCGGGGGTCGAACAAGCTTTCTTT. The rearrangement uses TRBV12-5 and TRBJ1-1; D is possibly TRBD1 (5 bases). The germline CDR1 and CDR2 sequences are LGHNT and FRNRAP. This CDR3 comprises 12 residues. V lost 7 bases, J lost 9 bases, and 15 bases lay in between. Full variable domain (outside the CDR3, taken from reference TRBV12-5 and TRBJ1-1): DARVTQTPRHKVTEMGQEVTMRCQPILGHNTVFWYRQTMMQGLELLAYFRNRAPLDDSGMPKDRFSAEMPDATLATLKIQPSEPRDSAVYFCASDPGVEQAFFGQGTRLTVV.

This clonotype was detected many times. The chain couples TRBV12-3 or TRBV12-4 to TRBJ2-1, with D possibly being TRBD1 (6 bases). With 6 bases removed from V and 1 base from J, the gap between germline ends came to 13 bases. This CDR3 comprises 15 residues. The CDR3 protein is CASSRHRESYNEQFF. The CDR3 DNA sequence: TGTGCCAGCAGCCGCCACAGGGAATCCTACAATGAGCAGTTCTTC.

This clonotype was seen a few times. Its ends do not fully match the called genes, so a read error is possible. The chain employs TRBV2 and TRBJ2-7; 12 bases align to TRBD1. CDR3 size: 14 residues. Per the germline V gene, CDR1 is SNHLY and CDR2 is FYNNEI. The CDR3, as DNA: TGTGCCAGCAGGGGACAGGGGGCCTCCAACGAGCAGTACTTC. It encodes CASRGQGASNEQYF. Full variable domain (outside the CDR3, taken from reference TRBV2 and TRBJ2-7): EPEVTQTPSHQVTQMGQEVILRCVPISNHLYFYWYRQILGQKVEFLVSFYNNEISEKSEIFDDQFSVERPDGSNFTLKIRSTKLEDSAMYFCASRGQGASNEQYFGPGTRLTVT.

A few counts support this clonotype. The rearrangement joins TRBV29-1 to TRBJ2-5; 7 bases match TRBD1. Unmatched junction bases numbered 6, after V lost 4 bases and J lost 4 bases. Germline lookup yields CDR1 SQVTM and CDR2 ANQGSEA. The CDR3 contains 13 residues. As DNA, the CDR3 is TGCAGCGTTGGAGGGGGCGCGGGAGAGACCCAGTACTTC. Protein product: CSVGGGAGETQYF.

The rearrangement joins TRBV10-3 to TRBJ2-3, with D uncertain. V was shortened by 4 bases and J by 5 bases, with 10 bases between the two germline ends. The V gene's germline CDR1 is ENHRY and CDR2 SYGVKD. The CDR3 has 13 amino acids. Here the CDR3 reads CAISGPRGDTQYF. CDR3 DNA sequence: TGTGCCATCAGTGGGCCCCGAGGAGATACGCAGTATTTT.

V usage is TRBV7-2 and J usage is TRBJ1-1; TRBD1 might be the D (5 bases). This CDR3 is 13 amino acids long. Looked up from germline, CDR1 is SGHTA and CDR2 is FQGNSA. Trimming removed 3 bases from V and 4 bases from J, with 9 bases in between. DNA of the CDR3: TGTGCCAGCAGCTTGGGGGTAAGCACTGAAGCTTTCTTT. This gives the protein CASSLGVSTEAFF.

The CDR3 DNA reads TGTGCCAGCAGTTACGGGCCACTTACCGACTCCTACGAGCAGTACTTC. Protein sequence: CASSYGPLTDSYEQYF. The chain couples TRBV6-2 or TRBV6-3 to TRBJ2-7; unclear D gene. CDR1 and CDR2 (germline): MNHEY, SVGEGT. The CDR3 totals 16 residues. The germline V and J ends were trimmed by 2 bases and 0 bases, with 14 bases remaining between them.